This T cell receptor beta chain was observed in a study of shared clonotypes between healthy human individuals. Study summary: The composition of the donors was a couple of women and three men aged 18 to 49.

Positive CCR7 selection of CD45RO-negative cells yielded the naive CD8 cells, and terminally differentiated effector memory CD45RA+ cells were excluded. Germline V lookup: CDR1 MGHRA, CDR2 YSYEKL. Losses at the gene ends were 3 bases for V and 6 bases for J; bases not matched to a gene: 8. The CDR3 has 16 residues. TCRdb's table, derived via immunoSEQ multiplex PCR, lists solely in-frame clones and lacks some. The repertoire includes more than 2 million clones, just under 95% of them detected once, and approximately 1.2% sits in the top ten. Sequencing input: naive CD8+ T cells sorted from blood. This TCR derives from a man between 18 and 35 years old in good health. This chain joins TRBV4-1 and TRBJ2-1, with 10 bases that match TRBD2. In nucleotides, the CDR3 is TGCGCCAGCAGCCATTATAGCGGGGGGTACCTCAATGAGCAGTTCTTC. It translates to CASSHYSGGYLNEQFF.